The T cell receptor (beta chain) described here comes from a study of blood T cell repertoires in COVID-19. V was pared by 5 bases and J by 9 bases, with 7 bases of the junction left unmatched. Germline V CDR1 and CDR2: MNHEY, SVGAGI. This CDR3 region has 14 residues. Generated by immunoSEQ multiplex PCR, the TCRdb table keeps only in-frame clones and is missing some. Here the sample spans fewer than 200,000 clones, less than 85% being singletons. The sequenced sample consisted of PBMCs or T cells enriched from blood (not recorded which). The sequence was obtained from a woman aged 55-69 years with acute COVID-19. The chain combines TRBV6-5 with TRBJ2-1; 10 bases map to TRBD1. CDR3 sequence: CASSRQGAGGEQFF. The CDR3 bases are TGTGCCAGCAGTCGACAGGGGGCCGGGGGTGAGCAGTTCTTC.